This T cell receptor (beta chain) was sequenced in a study of pediatric ulcerative colitis. V lost 1 base, J lost 0 bases, and 13 bases lay in between. The germline gives CDR1 MGHDK, CDR2 SYGVNS. The CDR3 is 17 amino acids. Remarks on this clone: Antigen unknown.

General study findings and limits: No controls had the two rectal clonotypes shared by ulcerative colitis patients.

Each sample received Survey-level depth of up to 500,000 reads. Produced via immunoSEQ multiplex PCR; TCRdb's table is partial and in-frame only. The sample lists 55,000 to 70,000 clones, around 87% occurring once. Sequenced material: blood. The V call is TRBV25-1, the J call TRBJ1-5, with a tentative D call TRBD1 (6 bases). This TCR derives from a boy aged 5-17 years who was a control in a study of pediatric ulcerative colitis. This chain's CDR3 is CASSESNRTASNQPQHF. CDR3 DNA sequence: TGTGCCAGCAGTGAATCAAACCGGACAGCTAGCAATCAGCCCCAGCATTTT.